This entry concerns a single T cell receptor beta chain. These data originate in a study of blood T cell repertoires in COVID-19. Study details: The United States, Italy and Spain provided the acute and convalescent COVID-19 samples.

Profiling relied on immunoSEQ multiplex PCR, and the TCRdb table lists in-frame clones only, not all of them. The sample consists of roughly 40,000 clones, approximately 88% of them appearing once. The receptor was isolated from a woman between 35 and 50 years old with acute or convalescent COVID-19. The sequenced material came from peripheral blood.

CDR3 DNA: TGTGCCAGCAGTTCTAGCGGGAAGAATGAGCAGTTCTTC. Encoded protein: CASSSSGKNEQFF. The chain is built from TRBV12-3 or TRBV12-4 and TRBJ2-1; 9 bases align to TRBD2. CDR3 length: 13 residues. The V gene end was trimmed by 4 bases and the J gene end by 7 bases; junction bases not matched to a gene: 2.